This TCR beta chain was recorded in a study of OX40 agonist ivuxolimab in advanced cancers. The protocol was immunoSEQ multiplex PCR, while the TCRdb copy is restricted to in-frame clones and leaves out a portion. Found here are about 98,000 clones, just under 95% of them singletons; the top ten hold around 0.25%. This CDR3 spans 13 amino acids. The germline V and J ends were trimmed by 4 bases and 7 bases, with 11 bases remaining between them. Germline values: CDR1 MDHEN, CDR2 SYDVKM. Concerning this clone itself: Its antigen is not identified.

Study-level points and caveats: Compared with others, partial responders at 0.1-3.0 mg/kg displayed clonal expansion among the lowest.

This rearrangement joins TRBV28 to TRBJ1-5; D gene ambiguous. Specimen: CD4+ or CD8+ T cells sorted from blood, collected in a trial of the OX40 agonist ivuxolimab. The receptor was isolated from an adult with an advanced solid tumor such as melanoma, head and neck, liver or kidney cancer. CDR3 residues: CASSSGNHQPQHF. In DNA form, the CDR3 reads TGTGCCAGCAGTTCGGGCAACCACCAGCCCCAGCATTTT.